This is a list of T cell receptor beta chains from one sample in a study of regulatory T cells in long-lasting Graves disease. TCRdb passed the multiplex PCR reads through MiXCR, listing each CDR3 protein once. The sample lists 400,000 to 500,000 distinct CDR3 sequences; around 16% were seen once. The sample also formed part of further work on T cells in Graves' hyperthyroidism and ophthalmopathy.

The sample here was peripheral blood mononuclear cells (PBMCs), taken at new diagnosis, from a patient treated with antithyroid drugs. The source of these receptors is a woman between 40 and 55 years old with Graves disease. Each CDR3 is given with its conserved first and last residue. The D gene is left open where the match is weak. Where a row states a size, it is once, few, many or the class of an expanded clone; other rows omit it.

v_call: TRBV12-3/TRBV12-4
cdr3_length: 15
j_call: TRBJ1-2
clone_size: many
d_call: TRBD1
cdr3_nt: TGTGCCAGCAGCCGCCCCGGGACAGGGGCATATGGCTACACCTTC
cdr3_aa: CASSRPGTGAYGYTF

v_call: TRBV2
cdr3_length: 15
j_call: TRBJ2-1
clone_size: many
d_call: NA
cdr3_nt: TGTGCCAGCAGTGTCCGTCCAGGTGGGGGTGGTGAGCAGTTCTTC
cdr3_aa: CASSVRPGGGGEQFF

v_call: TRBV12-3/TRBV12-4
cdr3_length: 14
j_call: TRBJ1-5
clone_size: many
d_call: TRBD1
cdr3_nt: TGTGCCAGCAGCGCTACAGGGGGCGGTCAGCCCCAGCATTTT
cdr3_aa: CASSATGGGQPQHF

v_call: TRBV7-2
cdr3_length: 14
j_call: TRBJ2-7
clone_size: NA
d_call: NA
cdr3_nt: TGTGCCAGCAGCTTAGGACGGACGGACCGCGAGCAGTACTTC
cdr3_aa: CASSLGRTDREQYF

v_call: TRBV12-3/TRBV12-4
cdr3_length: 13
j_call: TRBJ2-7
clone_size: NA
d_call: NA
cdr3_nt: TGTGCCAGCAGCCGAGGGGGGTCCGTCGAGCAGTACTTC
cdr3_aa: CASSRGGSVEQYF

v_call: TRBV28
cdr3_length: 16
j_call: TRBJ1-6
clone_size: many
d_call: NA
cdr3_nt: TGTGCCAGCAGTTTATCGCACAGCTCCTATAATTCACCCCTCCACTTT
cdr3_aa: CASSLSHSSYNSPLHF

v_call: TRBV24-1
cdr3_length: 18
j_call: TRBJ2-1
clone_size: many
d_call: TRBD2
cdr3_nt: TGTGCCACCAGTGATCCTCGGACGGCGGGAGCAACCTACAATGAGCAGTTCTTC
cdr3_aa: CATSDPRTAGATYNEQFF

v_call: TRBV28
cdr3_length: 15
j_call: TRBJ2-7
clone_size: many
d_call: TRBD1
cdr3_nt: TGTGCCAGCAGTTTAAGGACAGGAGCCTCCTACGAGCAGTACTTC
cdr3_aa: CASSLRTGASYEQYF

v_call: TRBV5-1
cdr3_length: 15
j_call: TRBJ2-7
clone_size: many
d_call: TRBD1
cdr3_nt: TGTGCCAGCAGCTTAGTGGGGACAGGGGACTACGAGCAGTACTTC
cdr3_aa: CASSLVGTGDYEQYF

v_call: TRBV11-2
cdr3_length: 18
j_call: TRBJ2-7
clone_size: many
d_call: NA
cdr3_nt: TGTGCCAGCAGCTTCATCCCTCAGGGGCTCCGACAGTTTGGGGAGCAGTACTTC
cdr3_aa: CASSFIPQGLRQFGEQYF

v_call: TRBV7-2
cdr3_length: 13
j_call: TRBJ2-5
clone_size: many
d_call: NA
cdr3_nt: TGTGCCAGCAGCTCCCCTGTCGAAGAGACCCAGTACTTC
cdr3_aa: CASSSPVEETQYF

v_call: TRBV6-2/TRBV6-3
cdr3_length: 15
j_call: TRBJ1-4
clone_size: NA
d_call: NA
cdr3_nt: TGTGCCAGCAGCTTACTGGGGGGTACTAATGAAAAACTGTTTTTT
cdr3_aa: CASSLLGGTNEKLFF

v_call: TRBV7-3
cdr3_length: 15
j_call: TRBJ2-1
clone_size: many
d_call: TRBD1
cdr3_nt: TGTGCCAGCAGCTTTCGACAGGGGGCGGAGAATGAGCAGTTCTTC
cdr3_aa: CASSFRQGAENEQFF

v_call: TRBV20-1
cdr3_length: 13
j_call: TRBJ2-3
clone_size: NA
d_call: NA
cdr3_nt: TGCAGTGCTTTCGAAAGACTCGCAGATACGCAGTATTTT
cdr3_aa: CSAFERLADTQYF

v_call: TRBV12-3/TRBV12-4
cdr3_length: 14
j_call: TRBJ2-5
clone_size: NA
d_call: NA
cdr3_nt: TGTGCCAGCAGTTTTGCAGGGAGACAAGAGACCCAGTACTTC
cdr3_aa: CASSFAGRQETQYF

v_call: TRBV18
cdr3_length: 13
j_call: TRBJ1-4
clone_size: many
d_call: NA
cdr3_nt: TGTGCCAGCAGCCCCCGAGGGGATGAAAAACTGTTTTTT
cdr3_aa: CASSPRGDEKLFF

v_call: TRBV11-3
cdr3_length: 13
j_call: TRBJ2-1
clone_size: many
d_call: TRBD1
cdr3_nt: TGTGCCAGCAGCCGAGCAGACAGGGGTAAGCAGTTCTTC
cdr3_aa: CASSRADRGKQFF